This T cell receptor beta chain was documented in a study of CD8+ T cells in alopecia areata. Study-level results: In lesional scalp, particularly from alopecia totalis/universalis, clonality was higher than in normal scalp.

As the sequencing template, cDNA was produced by extracting RNA and reverse transcribing it. Profiled with immunoSEQ multiplex PCR; TCRdb holds only in-frame clones, not every one. In the table there are roughly 75,000 clones, roughly 57% of which are singletons. The CDR3 is 13 amino acids. Germline CDR1 is LNHDA and CDR2 is SQIVND (reference sequence). Trimming removed 3 bases at V and 5 bases at J, with 8 bases between. Individuals with alopecia areata gave both lesional scalp punch biopsies and peripheral blood for collection. About this clone itself: What it binds is not known.

The source material was CD8+ T cells sorted from blood, sampled at week 0. The chain carries TRBV19 and TRBJ2-1; D is undetermined. The clonotype comes from a human donor with alopecia areata. The CDR3 loop is CASSIFRNNEQFF. The CDR3 DNA sequence: TGTGCCAGTAGTATTTTCCGAAACAATGAGCAGTTCTTC. Together with reference TRBV19 and TRBJ2-1, the CDR3 gives the full variable domain: DGGITQSPKYLFRKEGQNVTLSCEQNLNHDAMYWYRQDPGQGLRLIYYSQIVNDFQKGDIAEGYSVSREKKESFPLTVTSAQKNPTAFYLCASSIFRNNEQFFGPGTRLTVL.